This TCR beta chain was sequenced during a study of cytomegalovirus exposure and HLA in healthy donors. Across the whole study: In terms of ancestry, the Caucasian-associated cluster contained roughly 81% of the roughly 400 genotyped donors. Findings and caveats of the study: Later analysis identified about 17,000 TCR beta sequences associated with HLA alleles, using a false discovery rate threshold of 0.05. Using the classifier, cytomegalovirus status was reportedly diagnosed with high specificity and sensitivity.

Germline V gene data show CDR1 as MNHNS and CDR2 as SASEGT. The CDR3 consists of 17 residues. The V gene end was trimmed by 2 bases and the J gene end by 6 bases; junction bases not matched to a gene: 13. A word on this clone: Its specificity is not known.

The PCR employed 60 Vbeta primers together with 13 Jbeta primers. The data were produced by immunoSEQ multiplex PCR, yet TCRdb's version contains in-frame clones alone and is incomplete. The table includes around 130,000 clones, 60% to 80% detected once. Unrecorded immune exposures were likely, despite nominal health at sampling. The material sequenced was PBMCs. The clonotype originates from a woman aged 55-69 years in good health and CMV-seropositive. The chain employs TRBV6-1 and TRBJ2-4; 7 bases are a match to TRBD2. The chain's CDR3 is CASSEKGGQISLNIQYF. The CDR3 nucleotides are TGTGCCAGCAGTGAAAAGGGAGGGCAGATAAGCCTAAACATTCAGTACTTC.